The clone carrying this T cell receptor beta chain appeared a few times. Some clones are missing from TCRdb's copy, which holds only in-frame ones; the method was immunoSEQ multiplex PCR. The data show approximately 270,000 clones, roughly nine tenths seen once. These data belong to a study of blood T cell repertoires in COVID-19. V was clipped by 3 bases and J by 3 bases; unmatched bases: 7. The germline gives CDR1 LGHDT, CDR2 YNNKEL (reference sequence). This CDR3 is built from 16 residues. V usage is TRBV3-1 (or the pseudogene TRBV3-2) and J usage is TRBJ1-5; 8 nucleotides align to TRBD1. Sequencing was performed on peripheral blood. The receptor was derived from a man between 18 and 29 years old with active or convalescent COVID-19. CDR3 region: CASSHHGQGDNQPQHF. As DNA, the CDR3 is TGTGCCAGCAGCCACCACGGACAGGGCGACAATCAGCCCCAGCATTTT.